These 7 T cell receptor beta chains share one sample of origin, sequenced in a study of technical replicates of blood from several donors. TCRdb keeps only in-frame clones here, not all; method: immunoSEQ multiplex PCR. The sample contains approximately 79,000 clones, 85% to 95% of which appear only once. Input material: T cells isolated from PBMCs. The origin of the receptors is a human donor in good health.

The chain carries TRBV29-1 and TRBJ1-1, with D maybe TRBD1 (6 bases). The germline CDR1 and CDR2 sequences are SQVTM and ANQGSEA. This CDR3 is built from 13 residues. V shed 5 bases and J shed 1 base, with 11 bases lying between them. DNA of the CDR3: TGCAGCGTTCCTATCAGGGGGAACACTGAAGCTTTCTTT. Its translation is CSVPIRGNTEAFF.

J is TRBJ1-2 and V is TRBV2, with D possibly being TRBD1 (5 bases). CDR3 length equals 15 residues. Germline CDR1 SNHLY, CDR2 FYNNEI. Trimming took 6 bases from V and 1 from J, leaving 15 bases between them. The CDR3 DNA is TGTGCCAGCAGAGGCGGGACGGCCGTTAACTATGGCTACACCTTC. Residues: CASRGGTAVNYGYTF.

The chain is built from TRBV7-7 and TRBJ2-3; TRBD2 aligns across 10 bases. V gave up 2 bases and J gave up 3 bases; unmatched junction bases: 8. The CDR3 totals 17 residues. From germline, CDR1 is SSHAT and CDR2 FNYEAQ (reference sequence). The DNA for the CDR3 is TGTGCCAGCAGCTTATTACCCAGGACTAGCGGAACAGATACGCAGTATTTT. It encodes CASSLLPRTSGTDTQYF.

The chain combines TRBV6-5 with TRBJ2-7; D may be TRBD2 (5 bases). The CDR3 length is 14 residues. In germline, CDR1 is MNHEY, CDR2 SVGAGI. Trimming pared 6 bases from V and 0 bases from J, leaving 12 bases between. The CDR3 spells CASSDGVSSYEQYF. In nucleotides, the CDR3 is TGTGCCAGCAGCGACGGGGTAAGCTCCTACGAGCAGTACTTC.

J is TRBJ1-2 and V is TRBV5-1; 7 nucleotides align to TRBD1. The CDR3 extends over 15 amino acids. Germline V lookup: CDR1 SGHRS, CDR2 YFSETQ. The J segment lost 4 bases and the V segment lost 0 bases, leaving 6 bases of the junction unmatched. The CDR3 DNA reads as TGCGCCAGCAGCTTGGAGACAGGGTATGGCTATGGCTACACCTTC. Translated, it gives CASSLETGYGYGYTF.

The CDR3 DNA reads as TGTGCCAGCAGCTTATGGCCAGGGCCGAAGATGAACACTGAAGCTTTCTTT. Its translation: CASSLWPGPKMNTEAFF. The chain uses TRBV7-8 and TRBJ1-1, with TRBD1 as a possible D gene (5 bases). The CDR3 length is 17 residues. The germline V and J ends were trimmed by 2 bases and 0 bases, with 16 bases remaining between them. Looked up from germline, CDR1 is SGHVS and CDR2 is FQNEAQ.

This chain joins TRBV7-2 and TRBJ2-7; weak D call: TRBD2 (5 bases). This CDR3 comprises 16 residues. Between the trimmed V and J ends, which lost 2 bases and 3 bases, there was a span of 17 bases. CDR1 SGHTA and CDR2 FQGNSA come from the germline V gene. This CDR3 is CASSLRLPKDGYEQYF. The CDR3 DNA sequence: TGTGCCAGCAGCTTACGACTACCTAAGGATGGCTACGAGCAGTACTTC.